The T cell receptor (beta chain) described here comes from a study of blood T cell repertoires in COVID-19 (TCRdb year 2020). For context, the study as a whole: Samples from collaborators originated in the United States, Italy and Spain and spanned both the acute and convalescent phases of COVID-19. The material from the prospective study consisted of cDNA or gDNA derived from T cells, B-cell-depleted T cells, or PBMCs. Deeply sampled blood TCRbeta repertoires from subjects exposed to, actively infected with, or recovered from COVID-19 were included in the dataset. The repertoires were made available in a free public database intended to serve as a resource for research on the immune response to SARS-CoV-2. The samples were drawn from two sources: the first 160 participants of the ongoing ImmuneRACE study, and 950 to 1,500 subjects contributed by 6 global collaborators. A de-identified subject ID, COVID-19 status, age in years and sex were almost always included in the sample metadata. Where available, HLA class I and class II types were taken from metadata supplied by the sample provider and were not determined by assay-based typing.

This clone was detected a few times. Its recognized antigen is unknown. Base qualities are not recorded, but no much larger clone differs from it by a single base. TCRbeta CDR3 regions were amplified from genomic DNA by means of the immunoSEQ Assay, a bias-controlled multiplex PCR. In the source study's methods: Within the assay, amplification of reference gene primers was used to estimate how many nucleated cells each sample contained. To quantify the absolute abundance of each unique TCRbeta CDR3 rearrangement, sequence reads were collapsed and filtered. For each sample, productive Simpson clonality was calculated by taking the square root of Simpson's diversity index across productive rearrangements. TCRdb took this table from immuneACCESS and kept in-frame rearrangements with V and J called. Such tables lack part of the clones; where checked against another copy, unresolved V genes explain under half of the gap, and the rest is unexplained. V, J and clone size were drawn from that table, and D and trimming were deduced from the DNA. Present in this sample are approximately 98,000 clones, less than 75% of which were seen just once. The ten largest clones represent 1.5% to 2% of the sample.

The investigation overall reported the following: The amount of clinical and demographic metadata varied by source and participant and was provided uncurated.

The collaborating institutions used their own protocols to collect whole blood in K2EDTA tubes. For TCRbeta analysis, collaborators shipped samples as frozen whole blood, isolated PBMCs, or DNA extracted from either of those sample types. The CDR3 runs 11 residues from the cysteine to the phenylalanine. This entry keeps only the CDR3 DNA: 33 bases, framed from base 1. The germline V gene provides CDR1 SNHLY and CDR2 FYNNEI. From V the trimming removes 8 bases and from J it removes 3 bases, while the gene matches leave 1 base of the junction unaccounted for. The receptor comes from a woman in her thirties or forties with acute or convalescent COVID-19. The chain is made from TRBV2 and TRBJ2-7, and TRBD2 matches 7 of the central bases. Input material: peripheral blood. In nucleotide form, the sequence is TGTGCCAGCGGACTAGACTACGAGCAGTACTTC. This sequence encodes CASGLDYEQYF.